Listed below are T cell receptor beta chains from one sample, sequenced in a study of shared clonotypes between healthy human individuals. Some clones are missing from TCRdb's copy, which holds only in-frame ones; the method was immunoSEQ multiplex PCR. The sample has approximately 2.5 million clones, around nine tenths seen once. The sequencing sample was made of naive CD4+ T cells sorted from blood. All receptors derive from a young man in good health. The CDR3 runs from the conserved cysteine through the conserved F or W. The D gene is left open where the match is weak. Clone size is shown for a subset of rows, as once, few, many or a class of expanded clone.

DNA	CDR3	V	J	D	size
TGTGCCAGCACCCCTAGGGGGGCCCGGGAGCAGTACTTC	CASTPRGAREQYF	TRBV28	TRBJ2-7	-	-
TGTGCCAGCTCAGCCAGGGGCCAGTCTGAAGCTTTCTTT	CASSARGQSEAFF	TRBV18	TRBJ1-1	-	few
TGTGCCAGCAGCTTAAGACCTTCTAGCGGGAGGGGCACAGATACGCAGTATTTT	CASSLRPSSGRGTDTQYF	TRBV13	TRBJ2-3	TRBD2	-
TGTGCCAGCAGGCGCACCTCCTACGAGCAGTACTTC	CASRRTSYEQYF	TRBV28	TRBJ2-7	-	-
TGCGCCAGCAGCCAGGGCTCAAGCTCTGGGGCCAACGTCCTGACTTTC	CASSQGSSSGANVLTF	TRBV4-1	TRBJ2-6	-	-
TGTGCCAGCAACCGGGGCCCCGAGGGCTACACCTTC	CASNRGPEGYTF	TRBV5-6	TRBJ1-2	-	-
TGTGCCAGCGCAAGTAATCTACCCTGGGAAAAACTGTTTTTT	CASASNLPWEKLFF	TRBV7-2	TRBJ1-4	-	-
TGTGCCAGCTCACCTCCGAGGGGGGGCCCCTATAATTCACCCCTCCACTTT	CASSPPRGGPYNSPLHF	TRBV18	TRBJ1-6	-	-
TGTGCCAGTAGTAAGTTTGGGGGGGATTACGAGCAGTACTTC	CASSKFGGDYEQYF	TRBV19	TRBJ2-7	TRBD2	-
TGTGCCAGCAGCTTAGTCTCACTAACGGGTTCACCCCTCCACTTT	CASSLVSLTGSPLHF	TRBV7-2	TRBJ1-6	-	-
TGCAGCGTTGCGGGTATAGAGAACGGGGAAAAACTGTTTTTT	CSVAGIENGEKLFF	TRBV29-1	TRBJ1-4	-	-
TGCAGCGTTGGAAAGGGGTACAATGAGCAGTTCTTC	CSVGKGYNEQFF	TRBV29-1	TRBJ2-1	-	-
TGTGCCAGCACCTCCCGGAATACGAACACCGGGGAGCTGTTTTTT	CASTSRNTNTGELFF	TRBV7-9	TRBJ2-2	-	-
TGTGCCAGCAGTTCCTCAGGGGGTACGGAGACCCAGTACTTC	CASSSSGGTETQYF	TRBV6-5	TRBJ2-5	TRBD1	-
TGTGCCAGTAGTACCCCCGGGGGTATCTCCTACAATGAGCAGTTCTTC	CASSTPGGISYNEQFF	TRBV19	TRBJ2-1	-	-
TGTGCCAGCAGTGAAAGGGGCTATGGCTACACCTTC	CASSERGYGYTF	TRBV6-5	TRBJ1-2	-	-
TGTGCCAGCAGCGTAGGGTCTCTACGCACAGATACGCAGTATTTT	CASSVGSLRTDTQYF	TRBV9	TRBJ2-3	-	-
TGCGCCAGCAGCTTGGCGATCGGACAGCCCCAGCATTTT	CASSLAIGQPQHF	TRBV5-1	TRBJ1-5	-	-
TGTGCCAGCAGGCGTACCCCGAACACCGGGGAGCTGTTTTTT	CASRRTPNTGELFF	TRBV6-6	TRBJ2-2	-	-
TGCGCCAGCAGCCCTGGTTGGACGAACGCTGAAGCTTTCTTT	CASSPGWTNAEAFF	TRBV5-1	TRBJ1-1	-	-
TGTGCCAGCTCGGACCGCAGCTCCTACGAGCAGTACTTC	CASSDRSSYEQYF	TRBV18	TRBJ2-7	-	-
TGTGCCAGCTCACCAAGGGAAGGGGGCTCGGGTTATGGCTACACCTTC	CASSPREGGSGYGYTF	TRBV18	TRBJ1-2	TRBD1	-
TGCAGTTACGGGGACGGCTCCTACGAGCAGTACTTC	CSYGDGSYEQYF	TRBV29-1	TRBJ2-7	-	once
TGTGCCAGCTCATTTGGGCCGTCGACAGGGCTAGCCAAAAACATTCAGTACTTC	CASSFGPSTGLAKNIQYF	TRBV18	TRBJ2-4	TRBD1	-
TGCGCCAGCAGCTTGTCGTCAGGAACCTACGAGCAGTACTTC	CASSLSSGTYEQYF	TRBV5-1	TRBJ2-7	-	-
TGCAGCGCAAAGGGCATGAACACCGGGGAGCTGTTTTTT	CSAKGMNTGELFF	TRBV29-1	TRBJ2-2	-	once
TGCGCCAGCAGCTTGGCGGCACTGTCGGGGGAGACCCAGTACTTC	CASSLAALSGETQYF	TRBV5-1	TRBJ2-5	-	-
TGTGCCAGTAGTATAGTGGGGGTGAACACTGAAGCTTTCTTT	CASSIVGVNTEAFF	TRBV19	TRBJ1-1	-	few
TGTGCCAGCTCACCATTTAAGGGATCTCCGAATAGGGCAGATACGCAGTATTTT	CASSPFKGSPNRADTQYF	TRBV18	TRBJ2-3	-	-
TGTGCCAGCAGCTTGGGCGTGGATACGCAGTATTTT	CASSLGVDTQYF	TRBV7-8	TRBJ2-3	-	-
TGTGCCAGCTCACCGGGACTAGACAATGAGCAGTTCTTC	CASSPGLDNEQFF	TRBV18	TRBJ2-1	TRBD2	-
TGTGCCAGCAGCTTTACAGGGAACACTGAAGCTTTCTTT	CASSFTGNTEAFF	TRBV7-2	TRBJ1-1	-	-
TGCGCCAGCAGCTTGGACAGGGGAGGATTTGGTACGCAGTATTTT	CASSLDRGGFGTQYF	TRBV5-1	TRBJ2-3	-	-
TGTGCCAGCAGCGCCGCCGGGGTCAGGGGCTACGAGCAGTACTTC	CASSAAGVRGYEQYF	TRBV9	TRBJ2-7	-	-
TGTGCCAGCAGCTTGCCCGGGACAGGGTGGGCCAAAAACATTCAGTACTTC	CASSLPGTGWAKNIQYF	TRBV5-7	TRBJ2-4	TRBD1	-
TGTGCCACCGGACGTCGCCTCAATGAGCAGTTCTTC	CATGRRLNEQFF	TRBV6-1	TRBJ2-1	-	-
TGTGCCAGCAGTGAAGAAGAGGGGACAAAGGAGTACTTC	CASSEEEGTKEYF	TRBV2	TRBJ2-7	-	-
TGTGCCAGCAGTCTATCTAGAATCGGTCGGGACAGGGGACTTAAAGAGACCCAGTACTTC	CASSLSRIGRDRGLKETQYF	TRBV21-1	TRBJ2-5	-	-
TGTGCCAGCAGCTTGGTTGGCTTCGACTATGGCTACACCTTC	CASSLVGFDYGYTF	TRBV5-5	TRBJ1-2	-	-
TGTGCCAGCAGCACAGTCTCTGGGGCCAACGTCCTGACTTTC	CASSTVSGANVLTF	TRBV11-2	TRBJ2-6	-	-
TGTGCCAGCTCATTTACGTCGAACACTGAAGCTTTCTTT	CASSFTSNTEAFF	TRBV18	TRBJ1-1	-	-
TGTGCCAGCAGCCCCACCGGTGAGGGACGGCCCTACAATGAGCAGTTCTTC	CASSPTGEGRPYNEQFF	TRBV14	TRBJ2-1	-	-
TGTGCCAGCAGCAGTAGCGGATATCAAGAGACCCAGTACTTC	CASSSSGYQETQYF	TRBV7-2	TRBJ2-5	-	-
TGTGCCAGCGGCCAACACCTGAACACTGAAGCTTTCTTT	CASGQHLNTEAFF	TRBV6-1	TRBJ1-1	-	-
TGTGCCAGCAGCCGAACCGGGACAGGGGGTTACAATGAGCAGTTCTTC	CASSRTGTGGYNEQFF	TRBV4-2	TRBJ2-1	TRBD1	-
TGTGCCAGCAAGGCGGGGGGAACCTACAATGAGCAGTTCTTC	CASKAGGTYNEQFF	TRBV5-4	TRBJ2-1	TRBD2	-
TGTGCCACCAGGGGACAGGACATCTATGGCTACACCTTC	CATRGQDIYGYTF	TRBV6-1	TRBJ1-2	TRBD1	-
TGTGCCTGGAGTGAGACTATGGGCTACACCTTC	CAWSETMGYTF	TRBV30	TRBJ1-2	-	few
TGTGCCTGGAGACGGACAGGGGCGTCCTATAATTCACCCCTCCACTTT	CAWRRTGASYNSPLHF	TRBV30	TRBJ1-6	TRBD1	once
TGTGCCTGGAGTGTCGGCTCCTACGAGCAGTACTTC	CAWSVGSYEQYF	TRBV30	TRBJ2-7	-	-
TGTGCCTGGAGTGTCTGGGGGCGAGCAACTAATGAAAAACTGTTTTTT	CAWSVWGRATNEKLFF	TRBV30	TRBJ1-4	-	-